These T cell receptor beta chains were read from a single sample in a study of cytomegalovirus exposure and HLA in healthy donors. The data were produced by immunoSEQ multiplex PCR, yet TCRdb's version contains in-frame clones alone and is incomplete. In the table there are 210,000 or so clones, approximately 87% of which are singletons. The source material was PBMCs. All receptors come from a human donor in good health. The CDR3 runs from the conserved cysteine through the conserved F or W. D genes are given only for firm matches.

>TRBV19|TRBJ2-5|.
TGTGCCAGTAGTATTAGCCCAGGGTCGTGGGAGACCCAGTACTTC
CASSISPGSWETQYF
>TRBV6-1|TRBJ2-5|TRBD2
TGTGCCAGCAAAGTGGGAGGGCCTGGAGAGACCCAGTACTTC
CASKVGGPGETQYF
>TRBV9|TRBJ2-1|.
TGTGCCAGCAGCGCGGGTAGATACAATGAGCAGTTCTTC
CASSAGRYNEQFF
>TRBV5-1|TRBJ2-1|.
TGCGCCAGCAGCTTGGCCAGGGCCCGCAATGAGCAGTTCTTC
CASSLARARNEQFF
>TRBV6-1|TRBJ1-1|.
TGTGCCAGCAGTGAACTCTCGGGACTGAGGAACACTGAAGCTTTCTTT
CASSELSGLRNTEAFF
>TRBV6-6|TRBJ1-5|.
TGTGCCAGCAGGGGGCGGAGGGTGGGGGAGGATCAGCCCCAGCATTTT
CASRGRRVGEDQPQHF
>TRBV5-1|TRBJ2-1|TRBD1
TGCGCCAGCAGCCCAAAGCCCGGACAGGGGGACTGGTCCAGATACAATGAGCAGTTCTTC
CASSPKPGQGDWSRYNEQFF
>TRBV5-1|TRBJ1-1|.
TGCGCCAGCAGCTTGGCTGGGGCGAACACTGAAGCTTTCTTT
CASSLAGANTEAFF
>TRBV7-9|TRBJ1-2|TRBD1
TGTTCCAGCAGCTTAACGACAGGGGGCCATCCTAACTATGGCTACACCTTC
CSSSLTTGGHPNYGYTF
>TRBV2|TRBJ1-3|.
TGTGCCAGCAGTGTGGGACTAGGGGACACCATATATTTT
CASSVGLGDTIYF
>TRBV19|TRBJ2-7|TRBD2
TGTGCCAGTAGTAACCCGGGACTAGGAGTCTACGAGCAGTACTTC
CASSNPGLGVYEQYF